This TCR beta chain originates from a study of shared clonotypes between healthy human individuals. The CDR3 covers 15 residues. The germline V gene has CDR1 MDHEN and CDR2 SYDVKM. J was trimmed by 8 bases and V by 3 bases; bases with no gene match: 6. This table comes from immunoSEQ multiplex PCR, and its TCRdb copy is limited to in-frame clones, with some not included. The table shows fewer than 2.5 million clones, with 93% occurring only once. The chain combines TRBV28 with TRBJ2-1; 11 bases agree with TRBD2. The TCR sequence derives from a man aged 18-30 years in good health. Some clones in this sample may be carry-over from other donors' samples. The sequenced sample was naive CD4+ T cells from PBMCs. Subset denoted: CD45RA+ positively selected. CDR3 sequence reads: CASSFSGRASYEQFF. The CDR3 DNA reads as TGTGCCAGCAGTTTTAGCGGGAGGGCGTCGTATGAGCAGTTCTTC.